This record looks at one T cell receptor beta chain sequence and its context. The record originates from a study of blood T cell repertoires in COVID-19. For the study at large: Spain, Italy and the United States supplied samples that represented acute and convalescent COVID-19.

Sequenced by immunoSEQ multiplex PCR; TCRdb stores in-frame clones only, minus some. The table lists approximately 100,000 clones, 70% to 85% of them singletons. The CDR3 covers 11 residues. V lost 3 bases to trimming and J lost 14 bases; unmatched junction nucleotides: 5. Germline V gene data show CDR1 as DFQATT and CDR2 as SNEGSKA (reference sequence). This clonotype was sampled from an older woman with acute or convalescent COVID-19. V gene TRBV20-1 combines with J gene TRBJ1-4; 8 bases match TRBD1. Sequenced input: peripheral blood. Here the CDR3 reads CSARGQDGLFF. In DNA, the CDR3 is TGCAGTGCTAGGGGACAGGACGGGCTGTTTTTT.